This T cell receptor beta chain was observed in a study of blood T cell repertoires in COVID-19. As for the study in general: Whether acute or convalescent, the COVID-19 samples came from the United States, Italy and Spain. The cDNA or gDNA used as material had been derived from T cells, B-cell-depleted T cells, or PBMCs.

Trimming pared 0 bases from V and 10 bases from J, leaving 16 bases between. The V gene's germline CDR1 is MNHEY and CDR2 SVGAGI. CDR3 length equals 16 residues. Data came from immunoSEQ multiplex PCR; TCRdb stores just in-frame clones and leaves some out. Among 350,000 to 450,000 clones listed, approximately 87% were seen once. This clonotype was obtained from a man aged 35 to 55 in a cohort exposed to, infected with or recovered from COVID-19 (not recorded which). The sequenced sample was PBMCs or T cells enriched from blood (not recorded which). The chain carries TRBV6-5 and TRBJ1-6, with a tentative D call TRBD1 (6 bases). The CDR3 spells CASSYSQDRRGSPLHF. CDR3 nucleotide sequence: TGTGCCAGCAGTTACTCACAAGACAGGAGAGGCTCACCCCTCCACTTT.